The entry below gives a single T cell receptor (beta chain) sequence along with its context. Its specificity is unknown. This entry is derived from a study of blood T cells in healthy people across ages. Whole-study results and caveats: Per-million-T-cell TCR beta diversity fell roughly linearly with age. There was a strong correlation between TCR beta diversity and naive T cell percentage.

Together with a sample-barcoded 5' primer, a J-beta primer mix was included in a second PCR lasting about 7 to 12 cycles. TCRdb ran MiXCR on the 5' RACE reads and lists one entry per CDR3 protein. This sample has approximately 1,000,000 distinct CDR3 sequences, with around two fifths found just once. Trimming removed 0 bases from V and 1 base from J, with 6 bases in between. Germline lookup yields CDR1 KGHSH and CDR2 LQKENI. This CDR3 has 14 residues. No fewer than 5.5 micrograms of total RNA were isolated from every sample. The material sequenced was blood. The source is a man younger than 35 in good health. The chain is built from TRBV18 and TRBJ2-5; D not certain. CDR3 sequence reads: CASSPPYSQETQYF. CDR3 sequence (DNA): TGTGCCAGCTCACCACCTTACAGCCAAGAGACCCAGTACTTC.